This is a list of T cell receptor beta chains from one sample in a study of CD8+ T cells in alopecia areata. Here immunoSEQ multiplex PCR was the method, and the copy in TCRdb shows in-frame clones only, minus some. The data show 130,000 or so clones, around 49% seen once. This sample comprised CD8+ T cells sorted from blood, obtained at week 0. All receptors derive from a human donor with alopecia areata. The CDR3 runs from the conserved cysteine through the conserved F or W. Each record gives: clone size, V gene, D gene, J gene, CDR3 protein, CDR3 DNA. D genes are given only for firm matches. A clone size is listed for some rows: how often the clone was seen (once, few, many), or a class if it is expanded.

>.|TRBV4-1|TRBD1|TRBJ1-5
CASSQTKGTVVQPQHF
TGCGCCAGCAGCCAAACTAAGGGGACAGTCGTTCAGCCCCAGCATTTT
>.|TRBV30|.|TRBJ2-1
CAWSVGVSSYNEQFF
TGTGCCTGGAGTGTAGGGGTTAGCTCCTACAATGAGCAGTTCTTC
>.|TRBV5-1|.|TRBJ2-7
CASSLDNPTGSYEQYF
TGCGCCAGCAGCTTGGACAACCCAACGGGCTCCTACGAGCAGTACTTC
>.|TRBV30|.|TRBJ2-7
CAWSVGGYEQYF
TGTGCCTGGAGTGTGGGAGGTTACGAGCAGTACTTC
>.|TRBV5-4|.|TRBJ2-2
CASSLDTGELFF
TGTGCCAGCAGCTTAGACACCGGGGAGCTGTTTTTT
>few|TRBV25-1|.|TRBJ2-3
CASSEDLSLDTQYF
TGTGCCAGCAGTGAAGATCTCAGCCTAGATACGCAGTATTTT
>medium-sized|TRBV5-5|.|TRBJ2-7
CASSWGLYEQYF
TGTGCCAGCAGCTGGGGTCTTTACGAGCAGTACTTC
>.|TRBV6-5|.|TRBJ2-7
CASSGEPGDSYEQYF
TGTGCCAGCAGCGGGGAGCCAGGGGACTCCTACGAGCAGTACTTC
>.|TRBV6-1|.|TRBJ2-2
CASIRSWATGELFF
TGTGCCAGCATCCGAAGCTGGGCCACCGGGGAGCTGTTTTTT
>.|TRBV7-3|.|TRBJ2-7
CASSLGVYEQYF
TGTGCCAGCAGCTTAGGGGTCTACGAGCAGTACTTC
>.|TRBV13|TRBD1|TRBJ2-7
CASSTGQPYEQYF
TGTGCCAGCAGCACGGGACAGCCCTACGAGCAGTACTTC
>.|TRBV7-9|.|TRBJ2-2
CASSLDSGELFF
TGTGCCAGCAGCTTAGATTCCGGGGAGCTGTTTTTT
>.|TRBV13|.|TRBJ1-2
CASSPQGGSGYTF
TGTGCCAGTTCCCCACAGGGAGGTAGTGGCTACACCTTC
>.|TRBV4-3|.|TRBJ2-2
CASSHGDLTGELFF
TGCGCCAGCAGCCATGGAGACCTCACCGGGGAGCTGTTTTTT
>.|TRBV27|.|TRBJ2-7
CASSLSAAYEQYF
TGTGCCAGCAGTTTATCGGCAGCCTACGAGCAGTACTTC
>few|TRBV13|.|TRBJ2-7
CASCPTGSSYEQYF
TGTGCCAGCTGCCCAACAGGGAGCTCCTACGAGCAGTACTTC
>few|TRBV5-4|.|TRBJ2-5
CASSWEETQYF
TGTGCCAGCAGCTGGGAAGAGACCCAGTACTTC
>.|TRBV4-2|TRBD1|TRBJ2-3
CASSQDWATGSDTQYF
TGTGCCAGCAGCCAAGATTGGGCGACAGGGTCAGATACGCAGTATTTT
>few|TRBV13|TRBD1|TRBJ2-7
CASSLIGTGGEQYF
TGTGCCAGCAGCTTAATTGGGACAGGGGGTGAGCAGTACTTC
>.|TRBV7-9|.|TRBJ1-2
CASSSGTSGGYTF
TGTGCCAGCAGCTCCGGGACCTCGGGAGGCTACACCTTC
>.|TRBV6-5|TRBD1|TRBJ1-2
CASSYGQDYGYTF
TGTGCCAGCAGTTACGGACAGGACTATGGCTACACCTTC
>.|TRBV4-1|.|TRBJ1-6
CASSQVDRSSYNSPLHF
TGCGCCAGCAGCCAAGTGGACCGGAGCTCCTATAATTCACCCCTCCACTTT
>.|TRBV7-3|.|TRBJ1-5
CASSRRGLDNQPQHF
TGTGCCAGCAGCCGCCGAGGGCTTGACAATCAGCCCCAGCATTTT
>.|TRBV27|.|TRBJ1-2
CASSLEGDTALIYGYTF
TGTGCCAGCAGTTTAGAGGGTGATACAGCGTTGATCTATGGCTACACCTTC
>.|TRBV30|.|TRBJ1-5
CAWGFGSADQPQHF
TGTGCCTGGGGTTTTGGGTCCGCCGACCAGCCCCAGCATTTT
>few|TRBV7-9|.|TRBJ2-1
CASSFPGSSYNEQFF
TGTGCCAGCAGCTTTCCAGGGAGCTCCTACAATGAGCAGTTCTTC
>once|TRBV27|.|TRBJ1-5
CASSLYSSNQPQHF
TGTGCCAGCAGTTTATACAGTAGCAATCAGCCCCAGCATTTT
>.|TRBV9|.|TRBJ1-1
CASSVAKYPDTEAFF
TGTGCCAGCAGCGTAGCGAAGTACCCCGACACTGAAGCTTTCTTT
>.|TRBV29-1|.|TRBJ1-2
CSVEREGGHPINYGYTF
TGCAGCGTTGAAAGAGAGGGCGGACACCCAATCAACTATGGCTACACCTTC
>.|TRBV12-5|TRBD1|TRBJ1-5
CASGLTRQGPQPQHF
TGTGCTAGTGGTTTGACCCGACAGGGCCCCCAGCCCCAGCATTTT
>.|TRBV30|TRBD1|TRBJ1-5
CAWRTGAGNQPQHF
TGTGCCTGGAGGACAGGGGCGGGCAATCAGCCCCAGCATTTT
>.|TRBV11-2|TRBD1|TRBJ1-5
CASSPDRGVQPQHF
TGTGCCAGCAGTCCCGACAGGGGAGTGCAGCCCCAGCATTTT
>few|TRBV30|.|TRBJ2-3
CAWSPQGDTQYF
TGTGCCTGGAGTCCACAGGGAGATACGCAGTATTTT
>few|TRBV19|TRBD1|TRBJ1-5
CASSIRTGSGNQPQHF
TGTGCCAGTAGTATACGGACAGGATCGGGCAATCAGCCCCAGCATTTT
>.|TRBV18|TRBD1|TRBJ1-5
CASSPSGQGSNQPQHF
TGTGCCAGCTCACCGTCCGGACAGGGGAGCAATCAGCCCCAGCATTTT
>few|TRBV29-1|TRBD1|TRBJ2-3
CSVEAPGTGTDTQYF
TGCAGCGTCGAAGCCCCCGGGACAGGGACAGATACGCAGTATTTT